This entry features one T cell receptor beta chain sequence. TCR beta CDR3 region amplification was performed from RNA transcripts. First-round RT-PCR with HTBI primers amplified the TCR CDR3 region. TCRdb re-called the multiplex PCR reads through MiXCR, storing one row per CDR3 protein. Of 650,000 to 850,000 distinct CDR3 sequences listed, roughly 20% are singletons. The sample originates from a study of T cells in Graves' hyperthyroidism and ophthalmopathy. Looked up from germline, CDR1 is MNHNS and CDR2 is SASEGT. The CDR3 sequence is 12 residues long. Deletions cut 4 bases from V and 8 bases from J, with 8 bases between.

This TCR derives from a woman aged 50 to 60 with Graves' hyperthyroidism that later progressed to Graves' ophthalmopathy. V gene TRBV6-1 combines with J gene TRBJ2-2; D ambiguous. Sequencing was performed on blood. CDR3 DNA: TGTGCCAGCAGTGCCTTATTTGGGGAGCTGTTTTTT. It yields the protein CASSALFGELFF.